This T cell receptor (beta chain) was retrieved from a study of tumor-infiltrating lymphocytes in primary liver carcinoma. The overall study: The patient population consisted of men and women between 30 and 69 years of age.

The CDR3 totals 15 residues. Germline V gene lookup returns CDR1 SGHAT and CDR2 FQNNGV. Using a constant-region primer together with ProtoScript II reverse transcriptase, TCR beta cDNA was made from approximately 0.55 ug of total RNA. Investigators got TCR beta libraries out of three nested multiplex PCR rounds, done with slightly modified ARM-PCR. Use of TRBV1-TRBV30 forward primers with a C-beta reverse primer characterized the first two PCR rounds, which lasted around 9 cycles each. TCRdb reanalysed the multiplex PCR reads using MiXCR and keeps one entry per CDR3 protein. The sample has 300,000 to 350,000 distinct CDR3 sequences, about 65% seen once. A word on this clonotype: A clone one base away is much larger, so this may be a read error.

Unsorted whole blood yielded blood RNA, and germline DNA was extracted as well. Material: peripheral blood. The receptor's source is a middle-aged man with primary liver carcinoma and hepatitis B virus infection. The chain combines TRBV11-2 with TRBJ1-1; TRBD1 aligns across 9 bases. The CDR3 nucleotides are TGTGCCAGCAGCTTAGGCCGACAGGGGGTTAGTGAAGTTTCCTTT. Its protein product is CASSLGRQGVSEVSF.